The following is a T cell receptor beta chain sequence with its context. There is no known antigen for this receptor. No base quality information exists; no much larger clone differs at one position. These data come from a study of CD8 T cells in ankylosing spondylitis (TCRdb year 2017). For context, the study as a whole: The study profiled T cell receptor beta repertoires in healthy donors and ankylosing spondylitis patients to find disease-linked TCR variants. Samples of peripheral blood were taken, and for ankylosing spondylitis patients, synovial fluid was collected as well. In total, the full study cohort was made up of over a hundred healthy donors and approximately 24 ankylosing spondylitis patients.

The CDR3 starts with the cysteine, ends with the phenylalanine, and has 17 residues. The entry retains the CDR3 DNA only, 51 bases that are in frame from base 1. The CDR1 and CDR2 encoded by the germline V gene are KGHDR and SFDVKD. Compared with germline, V lacks 4 bases and J lacks 6 bases; bases without a gene match: 11. Sequencing was performed on an Illumina HiSeq 2500. Quantitative 5'-RACE with molecular barcodes was used to prepare TCR beta libraries. The published analysis was carried out like this. A new computational method, built on a probabilistic model of VDJ rearrangement, was used to identify disease-linked TCR variants. The raw public data were reprocessed by TCRdb itself: fastp quality trimming at Q25, MiXCR clonotype calling, in-frame beta chains only. Each entry is one CDR3 protein sequence, shown with its most common DNA and genes. TCRdb's processing, not the authors', yielded these V and J calls. Here the sample has 150,000 to 200,000 distinct CDR3 sequences; 30% to 40% occur a single time. The ten top clones hold 5.5% to 7.5% of the sample.

Overall study outcomes, separate from this receptor: Some of the motif variants had been reported before in the synovial fluid and blood of reactive arthritis patients, a finding that suggests common disease-initiation mechanisms. According to the report, matched synovial fluid samples from ankylosing spondylitis patients were significantly enriched for the disease-linked clones. The disease-linked clones had a CD8+ phenotype and were found at relatively low frequencies in peripheral blood. A TCR beta motif of several highly homologous amino acid variants appeared characteristic of blood from ankylosing spondylitis patients.

Synovial fluid samples and blood samples obtained from the same ankylosing spondylitis patients were matched. The receptor's source is a male donor with ankylosing spondylitis. Sequenced input: synovial fluid, either unsorted or a sorted T cell fraction (not recorded which). The sequence joins TRBV24-1 to TRBJ2-1, with 10 bases in between that match TRBD1. The CDR3 protein sequence reads: CATSDDRGRGRVNEQFF. The DNA is TGTGCCACCAGTGACGACAGGGGGCGGGGGAGGGTCAATGAGCAGTTCTTC.